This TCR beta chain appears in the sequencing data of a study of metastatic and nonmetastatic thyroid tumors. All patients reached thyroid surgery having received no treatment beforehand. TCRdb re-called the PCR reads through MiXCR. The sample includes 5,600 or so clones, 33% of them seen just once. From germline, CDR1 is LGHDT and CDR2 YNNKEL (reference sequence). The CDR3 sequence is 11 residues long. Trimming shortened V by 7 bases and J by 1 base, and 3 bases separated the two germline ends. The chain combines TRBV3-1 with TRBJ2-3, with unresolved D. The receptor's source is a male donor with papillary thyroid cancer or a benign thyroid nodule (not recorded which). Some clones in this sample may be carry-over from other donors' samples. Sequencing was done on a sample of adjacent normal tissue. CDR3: CASTGTDTQYF. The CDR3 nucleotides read TGTGCCAGCACCGGCACAGATACGCAGTATTTT.